These T cell receptor beta chains were read from a single sample in a study of shared clonotypes between healthy human individuals. Only in-frame clones appear in the TCRdb table, and some are missing; sequencing was by immunoSEQ multiplex PCR. The sample holds roughly 680,000 clones, approximately 72% seen once. The sequenced sample was memory CD4+ T cells sorted from blood. The origin of the receptors is a woman aged 25 to 45 in good health. Each CDR3 is given with its conserved first and last residue. A D gene is named only where the DNA matches it firmly. Size tells how often a clone was seen (once, few, many) or the class of an expanded clone, and some rows leave it out.

abundance	j_gene	d_gene	v_gene	CDR3nt	CDR3aa
.	TRBJ2-3	.	TRBV27	TGTGCCAGCAGTTTATCGGGGACCCTCGGGGCAGATACGCAGTATTTT	CASSLSGTLGADTQYF
.	TRBJ2-7	.	TRBV18	TGTGCCAGCTCCTACTCCTACGAGCAGTACTTC	CASSYSYEQYF
.	TRBJ2-7	TRBD2	TRBV5-6	TGTGCCAGCAGCTTTATAGCGGGAGACTCCTACGAGCAGTACTTC	CASSFIAGDSYEQYF
.	TRBJ1-2	TRBD1	TRBV28	TGTGCCAGCAGTTACTTGGACAGGAGGTCTGACTATGGCTACACCTTC	CASSYLDRRSDYGYTF
.	TRBJ2-3	TRBD2	TRBV5-1	TGCGCCAGCAGGCGTAGCGGGAGGGAGACAGATACGCAGTATTTT	CASRRSGRETDTQYF
.	TRBJ2-7	.	TRBV7-2	TGTGCCAGCAGCCCCAGGAGGGATTCCTACGAGCAGTACTTC	CASSPRRDSYEQYF
.	TRBJ2-2	.	TRBV7-2	TGTGCCAGCAGCTTAGTACAGCTCACCGGGGAGCTGTTTTTT	CASSLVQLTGELFF
.	TRBJ2-7	.	TRBV28	TGTGCCAGCAGTTTGCAGCTAGGGGGGGTTCACGAGCAGTACTTC	CASSLQLGGVHEQYF
.	TRBJ2-2	.	TRBV2	TGTGCCAGCAGTGGACCGGTCAGGAACACCGGGGAGCTGTTTTTT	CASSGPVRNTGELFF
.	TRBJ2-7	TRBD2	TRBV29-1	TGCAGCGTCATGGCTAGCGGGAGTGGGGAGCAGTACTTC	CSVMASGSGEQYF
.	TRBJ2-2	TRBD2	TRBV2	TGTGCCAGCAGTGGGGGACTAGCGGGAGGTAATGGGGAGCTGTTTTTT	CASSGGLAGGNGELFF
once	TRBJ2-5	.	TRBV5-1	TGCGCCAGCAGAACCGCTAGGCGGGAGACCCAGTACTTC	CASRTARRETQYF
.	TRBJ2-1	TRBD1	TRBV19	TGTGCCAGTAGTGTGTACGGGACAGGGAACAATGAGCAGTTCTTC	CASSVYGTGNNEQFF
.	TRBJ2-7	.	TRBV28	TGTGCCAGCAGTTTAGGGGCGGAGCGGGCCTACGAGCAGTACTTC	CASSLGAERAYEQYF
.	TRBJ1-2	TRBD1	TRBV4-2	TGTGCCAGCAGCCAAGAGCAGGGGGCAGGCTATGGCTACACCTTC	CASSQEQGAGYGYTF
.	TRBJ2-7	.	TRBV7-9	TGTGCCAGCAGCCCGAGCTTGGACTCTCTAAACTACGAGCAGTACTTC	CASSPSLDSLNYEQYF
.	TRBJ2-7	TRBD2	TRBV6-5	TGTGCCAGCAGCAATCCGGGACTAGTAAGTCAGCAGTACTTC	CASSNPGLVSQQYF
.	TRBJ2-5	.	TRBV7-3	TGTGCCAGCAGTCCAACAGTAAAAGAGACCCAGTACTTC	CASSPTVKETQYF
.	TRBJ2-3	.	TRBV7-9	TGTGCCAGCAGCTCGTCCGGGACAGATACGCAGTATTTT	CASSSSGTDTQYF
.	TRBJ2-5	.	TRBV2	TGTGCCAGCAGCGCGGTTGGGGGCCTCCAAGAGACCCAGTACTTC	CASSAVGGLQETQYF
.	TRBJ1-5	.	TRBV6-1	TGTGCCAGCAGTGCCCGGACGGGAGATGGCAATCAGCCCCAGCATTTT	CASSARTGDGNQPQHF
once	TRBJ1-5	TRBD1	TRBV5-1	TGCGCCAGCAGCTTGAGAGGGGGCGGCAATCAGCCCCAGCATTTT	CASSLRGGGNQPQHF
.	TRBJ2-2	.	TRBV7-8	TGTGCCAGCAGCTTAGCATCGGGCGGGTTCGGGGAGCTGTTTTTT	CASSLASGGFGELFF
.	TRBJ2-7	.	TRBV18	TGTGCCAGCTCACCACAGTCTGATAAGCAGTACTTC	CASSPQSDKQYF
.	TRBJ2-5	.	TRBV19	TGTGCCAGTAGTATTGGGCATGAGGAGACCCAGTACTTC	CASSIGHEETQYF
.	TRBJ2-7	TRBD1	TRBV19	TGTGCCAGTAACACCGGGACAGGGGGGAGCTACGAGCAGTACTTC	CASNTGTGGSYEQYF
.	TRBJ2-7	.	TRBV6-1	TGTGCCAGCAGTTCCAGCTCCTACGAGCAGTACTTC	CASSSSSYEQYF
.	TRBJ2-1	.	TRBV11-2	TGTGCCAGCAGCGCGACAACCTTGAACAATGAGCAGTTCTTC	CASSATTLNNEQFF
.	TRBJ1-4	.	TRBV30	TGTGCCTGGAGCGGGGGACGGACTCGTACTAATGAAAAACTGTTTTTT	CAWSGGRTRTNEKLFF
few	TRBJ1-2	TRBD1	TRBV2	TGTGCCAGCAGTGAAGGACAGGGCTATGGCTACACCTTC	CASSEGQGYGYTF
few	TRBJ2-1	TRBD1	TRBV5-1	TGCGCCAGCAGCTTGGACGTAGGGGGCGGCTACAGTAAGCAGTTCTTC	CASSLDVGGGYSKQFF
.	TRBJ2-7	TRBD2	TRBV28	TGTGCCAGCAGACGCCTAGCGGGGGGATCCTACGAGCAGTACTTC	CASRRLAGGSYEQYF
.	TRBJ2-7	.	TRBV10-2	TGCGCCAGCAGTGAATCTCTCGGGTTCTCCGGGGTCCTCGCCGAGCAGTACTTC	CASSESLGFSGVLAEQYF
once	TRBJ2-5	TRBD1	TRBV5-1	TGCGCCAGCAGCGGACAGGGGGCCGGAGAGACCCAGTACTTC	CASSGQGAGETQYF
.	TRBJ1-2	TRBD1	TRBV6-5	TGTGCCAGCAGTCAGACAGGGTACGGCTACACCTTC	CASSQTGYGYTF
.	TRBJ2-3	.	TRBV20-1	TGCAGTGCTAGAGTGAGGGATACGCAGTATTTT	CSARVRDTQYF
few	TRBJ2-7	.	TRBV10-1	TGCGCCAGCAGTGAGAACACGGAGTACGAGCAGTACTTC	CASSENTEYEQYF
.	TRBJ2-7	TRBD1	TRBV10-3	TGTGCCATTAGGGCTGGGACAGGGGACGAGCAGTACTTC	CAIRAGTGDEQYF
.	TRBJ1-2	.	TRBV7-9	TGTGCCAGCAGCTTAGCGCCCGGCAATCCTAACTATGGCTACACCTTC	CASSLAPGNPNYGYTF
.	TRBJ2-1	.	TRBV27	TGTGCCAGCAGATTCCGTGTCGGGTCTGCGGGCTCCTACAATGAGCAGTTCTTC	CASRFRVGSAGSYNEQFF
.	TRBJ1-1	.	TRBV4-1	TGCGCCAGCAGCCTAGCTTATCGGGGGAACACTGAAGCTTTCTTT	CASSLAYRGNTEAFF
.	TRBJ2-7	.	TRBV4-1	TGCGCCAGCAGCCAAGCCGAAGGAAGGCCAGAGCAGTACTTC	CASSQAEGRPEQYF
.	TRBJ2-7	TRBD1	TRBV27	TGTGCCAGCAGTAAGGGACAGGGGGGATACGAGCAGTACTTC	CASSKGQGGYEQYF
.	TRBJ1-2	.	TRBV28	TGTGCCAGCAGTTTGGGGCTTGCGTTTGGGCTGAGTTATTATGGCTACACCTTC	CASSLGLAFGLSYYGYTF
many	TRBJ2-1	.	TRBV11-3	TGTGCCAGCAGCTCGGCCGGGACTCCCCAGATCTTC	CASSSAGTPQIF
few	TRBJ2-5	.	TRBV2	TGTGCCAGCAGTCCGCGTGAGACCCAGTACTTC	CASSPRETQYF
.	TRBJ2-5	.	TRBV5-4	TGTGCCAGCATCTCGTGGGACTACTTC	CASISWDYF
.	TRBJ2-7	.	TRBV29-1	TGCAGCGTTCTCCCCAGCCGGCCGGGCGAGCAGTACTTC	CSVLPSRPGEQYF
once	TRBJ2-2	TRBD1	TRBV11-2	TGTGCCAGCAGCACCCGCTACAGGGGGCCCGAACCGAACACCGGGGAGCTGTTTTTT	CASSTRYRGPEPNTGELFF
.	TRBJ1-1	TRBD1	TRBV10-3	TGTGCCATCAGTCAGCAGGGGGATACTGAAGCTTTCTTT	CAISQQGDTEAFF
.	TRBJ2-7	.	TRBV5-8	TGTGCCAGCAGCTTGGTACAGGCCTCCGAGCAGTACTTC	CASSLVQASEQYF
.	TRBJ2-1	TRBD1	TRBV2	TGTGCCAGCAGTGACGGACAGGGGGATGAGCAGTTCTTC	CASSDGQGDEQFF